The 18 T cell receptor beta chains reported below all come from one sample, sequenced in a study of T cell responses to AZD1222 COVID-19 vaccine. Using immunoSEQ multiplex PCR, the repertoire was profiled, and TCRdb retains in-frame clones only, with some absent. This table holds about 140,000 clones, 90% found once. Specimen: peripheral blood, collected on day 0 of AZD1222 vaccination. These receptors were obtained from an adult in good health.

The rearrangement links TRBV19 to TRBJ1-4; 11 bases match TRBD1. Germline V CDR1 and CDR2: LNHDA, SQIVND (reference sequence). The V segment lost 7 bases and the J segment 6 bases; nucleotides outside the gene matches: 4. The CDR3 is made up of 14 amino acids. In DNA, the CDR3 is TGTGCCAGTACCCGGACAGGGGGCGATGAAAAACTGTTTTTT. Amino acids: CASTRTGGDEKLFF.

The V call is TRBV5-4, the J call TRBJ2-7, with 13 nucleotides matching TRBD2. With V trimmed by 3 bases and J by 2 bases, 5 bases remained unmatched. The CDR3 sequence is 16 residues long. Germline V gene data show CDR1 as SGHNT and CDR2 as YYREEE (reference sequence). Here the CDR3 DNA reads TGTGCCAGCAGCTCTGGGACTAGCGGGGCGCCCTACGAGCAGTACTTC. Translated, it gives CASSSGTSGAPYEQYF.

The chain is built from TRBV24-1 and TRBJ1-5; D gene ambiguous. Germline lookup yields CDR1 KGHDR and CDR2 SFDVKD. The CDR3 is 16 residues long. The V end was cut by 4 bases, the J end by 5 bases, with 17 bases between. The CDR3 DNA reads TGTGCCACCAGTGACCAAGGATTCACCGGGGATCAGCCCCAGCATTTT. This gives the protein CATSDQGFTGDQPQHF.

There are a few counts of this clone. CDR3 nucleotide sequence: TGTGCCAGTAGTTGGGGTGCCGGCGAGCAGTACTTC. As protein: CASSWGAGEQYF. This chain uses TRBV19 with TRBJ2-7; D remains unclear. Per the germline V gene, CDR1 is LNHDA and CDR2 is SQIVND (reference sequence). Trimming removed 5 bases from V and 6 bases from J, with 11 bases in between. CDR3 length: 12 residues.

The J gene is TRBJ1-6, the V gene TRBV7-8, with unresolved D. The CDR3 totals 14 residues. Trimming left V 2 bases short and J 9 bases short, with 11 bases between. The V gene's germline CDR1 is SGHVS and CDR2 FQNEAQ. The CDR3 sequence: CASSLSYRGSPLHF. CDR3 DNA: TGTGCCAGCAGCTTAAGTTATCGGGGTTCACCCCTCCACTTT. The full variable domain, in which reference TRBV7-8 and TRBJ1-6 provide the parts outside the CDR3, is GAGVSQSPRYKVAKRGQDVALRCDPISGHVSLFWYQQALGQGPEFLTYFQNEAQLDKSGLPSDRFFAERPEGSVSTLKIQRTQQEDSAVYLCASSLSYRGSPLHFGNGTRLTVT.

The chain uses TRBV3-1 (or the pseudogene TRBV3-2) and TRBJ2-7; maybe TRBD1 (5 bases). The CDR3 has 15 amino acids. V was clipped by 0 bases and J by 6 bases, with 15 bases between them. Germline V gives CDR1 LGHDT, CDR2 YNNKEL (reference sequence). Here the CDR3 reads CASSQDIGRVGEQYF. The CDR3 nucleotides are TGTGCCAGCAGCCAAGATATAGGCAGGGTGGGCGAGCAGTACTTC.

This chain joins TRBV19 and TRBJ2-2; no firm D call. The V gene lost 5 bases and the J gene lost 5 bases, with 3 bases spanning the gap. This CDR3 region has 11 residues. Germline CDR1 LNHDA, CDR2 SQIVND (reference sequence). CDR3 sequence (DNA): TGTGCCAGTAGTTGGACCGGGGAGCTGTTTTTT. Translation gives CASSWTGELFF.

This chain uses TRBV6-5 with TRBJ1-1; D unresolved. The germline gives CDR1 MNHEY, CDR2 SVGAGI. The CDR3 loop spans 14 amino acids. The V end lost 3 bases, the J end lost 4 bases, and 12 bases lay between the germline ends. The CDR3: CASSYGQLGTEAFF. In DNA form, the CDR3 reads TGTGCCAGCAGTTATGGGCAGCTCGGCACTGAAGCTTTCTTT.

V is TRBV2 and J is TRBJ2-1; tentative D call: TRBD1 (5 bases). Germline V gives CDR1 SNHLY, CDR2 FYNNEI. Trimming removed 2 bases at V and 5 bases at J, with 10 bases between. The CDR3 sequence is 14 residues long. In DNA form, the CDR3 reads TGTGCCAGCAGTGAAAGGGGAACCCACAATGAGCAGTTCTTC. This translates into CASSERGTHNEQFF.

J is TRBJ2-5 and V is TRBV5-1, with TRBD1 as a possible D gene (7 bases). The germline CDR1 and CDR2 sequences are SGHRS and YFSETQ. Trimming took off 3 bases at V and 9 bases at J, with 27 bases between the two ends. This CDR3 spans 17 amino acids. The CDR3 loop reads CASSSKRGRGQPGAQYF. In DNA form, the CDR3 reads TGCGCCAGCAGCTCGAAACGAGGAAGGGGACAGCCGGGGGCCCAGTACTTC.

The genes are TRBV5-1 and TRBJ2-3; TRBD1 or TRBD2 may be the D gene (5 bases each). The germline gives CDR1 SGHRS, CDR2 YFSETQ. This CDR3 is built from 15 residues. With 0 bases removed from V and 4 bases from J, the gap between germline ends came to 12 bases. CDR3 bases: TGCGCCAGCAGCTTGGGAGGGGCGGCGGCAGATACGCAGTATTTT. Translated, it gives CASSLGGAAADTQYF. Full variable domain (remainder filled in from reference TRBV5-1 and TRBJ2-3): KAGVTQTPRYLIKTRGQQVTLSCSPISGHRSVSWYQQTPGQGLQFLFEYFSETQRNKGNFPGRFSGRQFSNSRSEMNVSTLELGDSALYLCASSLGGAAADTQYFGPGTRLTVL.

This rearrangement joins TRBV9 to TRBJ2-3; TRBD2 matches 8 bases. The CDR3 runs to 17 residues. Germline V gives CDR1 SGDLS, CDR2 YYNGEE. The ends lost 0 bases at V and 2 bases at J; junction bases unmatched: 8. CDR3 sequence (DNA): TGTGCCAGCAGCGTAGGCGAAGCGGGGGAATACACAGATACGCAGTATTTT. Encoded protein: CASSVGEAGEYTDTQYF.

This clone showed up just once. The gene calls are TRBV20-1 and TRBJ2-7; D remains ambiguous. The CDR3 covers 11 residues. The germline CDR1 and CDR2 sequences are DFQATT and SNEGSKA (reference sequence). The ends were cut back, 4 bases at V and 6 bases at J, with 10 bases in the middle. The CDR3: CSATSGAEQYF. The CDR3 DNA reads as TGCAGTGCTACCTCAGGTGCCGAGCAGTACTTC.

This chain joins TRBV9 and TRBJ1-1; D possibly corresponds to TRBD1 (5 bases). V was trimmed by 1 base and J by 4 bases, leaving 11 bases between them. Germline V CDR1 and CDR2: SGDLS, YYNGEE. The CDR3 has 14 amino acids. The CDR3: CASSVQGGSTEAFF. The CDR3 region has the DNA TGTGCCAGCAGCGTACAGGGAGGAAGCACTGAAGCTTTCTTT.

This chain links TRBV11-3 with TRBJ2-7; D call uncertain. Trimming removed 7 bases from V and 2 bases from J, with 12 bases in between. Looked up from germline, CDR1 is SGHNT and CDR2 is YENEEA. This CDR3 is 13 amino acids long. The CDR3 here is CASTDFVTYEQYF. DNA for the CDR3: TGTGCCAGCACTGACTTCGTCACCTACGAGCAGTACTTC.

The V and J genes are TRBV12-3 or TRBV12-4 and TRBJ2-7; perhaps TRBD1 as D (5 bases). Trimming pared 6 bases from V and 4 bases from J, leaving 10 bases between. This CDR3 has 12 residues. The CDR3 DNA sequence: TGTGCCAGCAGACTGCAGGGTTACGAGCAGTACTTC. It specifies CASRLQGYEQYF.

The rearrangement uses TRBV29-1 and TRBJ2-7, with a tentative D call TRBD2 (6 bases). Germline V lookup: CDR1 SQVTM, CDR2 ANQGSEA. Trimming left V 6 bases short and J 0 bases short, with 27 bases between. The CDR3 has 18 residues. The DNA for the CDR3 is TGCAGCGTCGGCCAGCCTTCGCAACGCAGGACTACCTCCTACGAGCAGTACTTC. Translated: CSVGQPSQRRTTSYEQYF.

The count of this clone is one. The CDR3 spells CASSFRGRGQPQHF. CDR3 in DNA: TGTGCCAGCAGTTTTCGGGGCCGTGGTCAGCCCCAGCATTTT. The chain couples TRBV6-6 to TRBJ1-5; perhaps TRBD1 as D (5 bases). The ends were cut back, 4 bases at V and 6 bases at J, with 13 bases in the middle. The CDR3 covers 14 residues. The germline V gene has CDR1 MNHNY and CDR2 SVGAGI (reference sequence).